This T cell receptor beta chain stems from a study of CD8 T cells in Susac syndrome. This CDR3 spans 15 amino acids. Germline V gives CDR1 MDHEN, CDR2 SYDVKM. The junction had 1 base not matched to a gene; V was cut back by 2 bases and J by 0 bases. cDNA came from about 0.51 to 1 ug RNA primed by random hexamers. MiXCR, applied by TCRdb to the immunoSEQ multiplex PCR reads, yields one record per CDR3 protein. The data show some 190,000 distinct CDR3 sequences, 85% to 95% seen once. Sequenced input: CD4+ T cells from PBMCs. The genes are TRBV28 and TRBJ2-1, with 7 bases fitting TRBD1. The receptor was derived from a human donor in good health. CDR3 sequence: CASSLGTVSYNEQFF. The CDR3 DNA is TGTGCCAGCAGTTTAGGGACAGTCTCCTACAATGAGCAGTTCTTC.